This entry lists 13 T cell receptor beta chains sequenced from one sample in a study of T cell repertoires in cytomegalovirus infection. TCRdb itself ran the reads through MiXCR, one entry per CDR3 protein. The top ten clones hold roughly 13% of a sample with about 450,000 distinct CDR3 sequences, around 32% of them seen once. The sample was PBMCs. All receptors derive from a human donor in good health (CMV status not recorded). Some clones in this sample may be carry-over from other donors' samples.

This rearrangement joins TRBV12-3 or TRBV12-4 to TRBJ1-5; no reliable D call. The CDR3 contains 13 residues. V was shortened by 3 bases and J by 3 bases, with 6 bases between the two germline ends. The CDR3 DNA sequence: TGTGCCAGCAGTTTTCGCACCAATCAGCCCCAGCATTTT. Encoded protein: CASSFRTNQPQHF.

On this clonotype: A much larger clone lies one base from this, so it may be a read error. The chain is built from TRBV7-6 and TRBJ2-2, with TRBD1 matching 9 bases. The CDR3 contains 16 residues. Germline CDR1 is SGHVS and CDR2 is FNYEAQ. DNA for the CDR3: TGTGCCAGCAGTCAAGGGACAGGGTTTAGCACCGGGGAGCTGTCTTTT. This translates into CASSQGTGFSTGELSF.

This clonotype occurred a few times. This sequence joins TRBV7-9 and TRBJ2-1, with 7 positions matching TRBD1. V was pared by 5 bases and J by 2 bases, with 12 bases of the junction left unmatched. The germline V gene has CDR1 SEHNR and CDR2 FQNEAQ (reference sequence). The CDR3 is 17 amino acids. CDR3 in amino acids: CASSEPNRDSPYNEQFF. Here the CDR3 DNA reads TGTGCCAGCAGCGAGCCCAACCGGGACAGCCCCTACAATGAGCAGTTCTTC.

The chain carries TRBV15 and TRBJ1-1, with D possibly matching TRBD1 (5 bases). The germline gives CDR1 LNHNV, CDR2 YYDKDF (reference sequence). The CDR3 is 15 amino acids. V lost 4 bases and J lost 3, with 15 bases in between. The CDR3 region is CATSTPSTEDTEAFF. The CDR3 bases are TGTGCCACCAGCACCCCATCGACAGAGGACACTGAAGCTTTCTTT. The full variable domain, in which reference TRBV15 and TRBJ1-1 provide the parts outside the CDR3, is DAMVIQNPRYQVTQFGKPVTLSCSQTLNHNVMYWYQQKSSQAPKLLFHYYDKDFNNEADTPDNFQSRRPNTSFCFLDIRSPGLGDTAMYLCATSTPSTEDTEAFFGQGTRLTVV.

This clonotype was seen a handful of times. The chain's CDR3 is CASSLGQTEVFF. The CDR3 nucleotides read TGTGCCAGCAGTTTAGGTCAGACCGAGGTGTTCTTC. The chain joins TRBV12-3 or TRBV12-4 to TRBJ2-1; no definite D call. The CDR3 loop spans 12 amino acids. V gave up 1 base and J gave up 15 bases, with 13 bases separating them.

This clonotype was recorded a few times. The chain couples TRBV9 to TRBJ2-3; the match to TRBD2 covers 12 bases. The J segment lost 2 bases and the V segment lost 0 bases, leaving 7 bases of the junction unmatched. Germline V CDR1 and CDR2: SGDLS, YYNGEE. The CDR3 length is 18 residues. This chain's CDR3 is CASSVASSGGAFTDTQYF. The CDR3 DNA is TGTGCCAGCAGCGTAGCGTCTAGCGGGGGGGCCTTCACAGATACGCAGTATTTT.

This clonotype came up a few times. This chain uses TRBV5-1 with TRBJ2-7, with D perhaps matching TRBD1 (6 bases). The V and J ends lost 0 bases and 6 bases respectively, with 16 bases between them. Germline V lookup: CDR1 SGHRS, CDR2 YFSETQ. This CDR3 is 15 amino acids long. The CDR3 bases are TGCGCCAGCAGCTTGGCCAGCTTTACAGGGTTCGAGCAGTACTTC. It translates to CASSLASFTGFEQYF.

This clonotype was picked up one time. This chain uses TRBV7-4 with TRBJ2-2, with no clear D. This CDR3 is built from 14 residues. Trimming removed 3 bases at V and 5 bases at J, with 10 bases between. Germline V gene lookup returns CDR1 SGHVT and CDR2 SQSDAQ. The CDR3, as DNA: TGTGCCAGCAGCTTCGTTATTGGTACCGGGGAGCTGTTTTTT. Translated, it gives CASSFVIGTGELFF.

The V and J genes are TRBV28 and TRBJ1-4; 9 bases map to TRBD1. The germline V gene encodes CDR1 MDHEN and CDR2 SYDVKM. The V segment lost 5 bases and the J segment 8 bases; nucleotides outside the gene matches: 9. The CDR3 consists of 15 residues. The CDR3 DNA is TGTGCCAGCAGTCTCTCCGGGACAGGGCGAGAAAAACTGTTTTTT. Its translation: CASSLSGTGREKLFF.

This clonotype was found a few times. V gene TRBV10-3 combines with J gene TRBJ2-7, with D tentatively TRBD1 or TRBD2 (5 bases each). Germline V lookup: CDR1 ENHRY, CDR2 SYGVKD. V lost 3 bases to trimming and J lost 0 bases, with 15 bases between them. CDR3 length equals 16 residues. CDR3 in amino acids: CAISDPGTPSSYEQYF. The CDR3 DNA sequence: TGTGCCATCAGTGACCCCGGGACGCCTAGCTCCTACGAGCAGTACTTC.

This clonotype was recorded at least ten times. J is TRBJ1-1 and V is TRBV19; 8 positions match TRBD1. Germline CDR1 is LNHDA and CDR2 is SQIVND (reference sequence). Trimming removed 1 base from V and 7 bases from J; junction bases left unmatched: 2. There are 13 residues in the CDR3. CDR3 coding DNA: TGTGCCAGTAGTATAGGCGACAGGGGTGAAGCTTTCTTT. This codes for CASSIGDRGEAFF.

The V gene is TRBV11-2, the J gene TRBJ2-7, with TRBD1 as a possible D gene (6 bases). This CDR3 has 14 residues. Germline V gene sequence: CDR1 SGHAT, CDR2 FQNNGV. Between the trimmed V and J ends, which lost 3 bases and 6 bases, there was a span of 15 bases. DNA of the CDR3: TGTGCCAGCAGCTTGTCCGACAGGTTGTTCGAGCAGTACTTC. Its translation: CASSLSDRLFEQYF. Together with reference TRBV11-2 and TRBJ2-7, the CDR3 gives the full variable domain: EAGVAQSPRYKIIEKRQSVAFWCNPISGHATLYWYQQILGQGPKLLIQFQNNGVVDDSQLPKDRFSAERLKGVDSTLKIQPAKLEDSAVYLCASSLSDRLFEQYFGPGTRLTVT.

The J gene is TRBJ2-5, the V gene TRBV19; D not certain. Germline V gene sequence: CDR1 LNHDA, CDR2 SQIVND (reference sequence). This CDR3 contains 13 residues. The ends were cut back, 3 bases at V and 1 base at J, with 6 bases in the middle. Here the CDR3 DNA reads TGTGCCAGTAGTATCGATGCCCAAGAGACCCAGTACTTC. It yields the protein CASSIDAQETQYF.